This TCR beta chain stems from a study of T cells in Graves' hyperthyroidism and ophthalmopathy (dated by TCRdb to the late 2010s). Context from the whole study: Peripheral blood was sampled at the time of initial diagnosis, prior to any treatment. To identify TCR V-J signatures that set the groups apart, the researchers used a discovery cohort of 100 patients, made up of approximately 43 with Graves' ophthalmopathy and 57 with stable Graves' hyperthyroidism. An independent validation cohort of under 20 hyperthyroidism patients and 17 patients who later progressed to ophthalmopathy tested prospective prediction of ophthalmopathy. The roughly 90 discovery patients were divided at random into training and test sets in a 7:3 ratio. The study also compared thyroid tissue and blood T-cell repertoires from 5 to 7 Graves' hyperthyroidism patients. After sampling, hyperthyroidism patients received methimazole starting at 30 mg daily, and ophthalmopathy patients received high-dose intravenous methylprednisolone. The paper describes TCR Vbeta CDR3 sequencing of 135 peripheral blood samples, made up of about 40 ophthalmopathy patients, more than 70 hyperthyroidism patients and approximately 17 progressor patients. Overall study outcomes, separate from this receptor: During validation, the model predicted progression to ophthalmopathy a median of about 6.3 months ahead of onset, with around 65% sensitivity and 72.22% specificity. A 13 V-J signature model separated ophthalmopathy from stable hyperthyroidism, with around 88% sensitivity and about 81% specificity in cross-validation and 80%/75% in testing. Blood samples also contained most of the expanded thyroid clonotypes (frequency above 0.001), which suggests that blood repertoires may reflect thyroid immune responses. No statistical method was used to fix the sample size in advance, and group allocation was not hidden from the investigators.

This clonotype appeared many times. This receptor's antigen is unknown. Germline and junction disagree at one end, which may indicate a read error. Amplification of TCR beta CDR3 regions was carried out from RNA transcripts. A first-round RT-PCR of the TCR CDR3 used the HTBI primer set with the Qiagen OneStep RT-PCR kit. Libraries were constructed in a second round of multiplex PCR, after which size selection and purification were performed. The libraries were sequenced on an Illumina HiSeq2000 using paired-end 100 bp reads. Per the source publication's procedure: Raw data were processed with SOAPnuke, discarding reads with adapters, uncalled bases, mean Phred below 15, or no exact constant-primer or identifier match. COPE v1.2.5 was used to merge high-quality paired reads, and clonotypes were defined as unique nucleotide sequences. Clonotypes were aligned to IMGT TRBV, TRBD and TRBJ reference segments using MiTCR v1.1. Analysis was restricted to V-J combinations with a frequency above 0.0001, which covered about 99% of repertoires. The TCS score was defined as F50 (clonal expansion) divided by E x V (chaos), with BLOSUM62-based TCRdist calculated between CDR3 peptides within each V-J. Welch's t-statistics and random forest reduced several hundred V-J features to 13, which were used in a naive Bayes classifier (R e1071). The public reads were run again by TCRdb, first through fastp at Q25 and then through MiXCR, and only productive beta chains were kept. Each CDR3 protein appears once, grouped with its most common genes and DNA. The V and J calls and clone size come from TCRdb's table, not from the authors' own analysis. Present in this sample are a few hundred thousand distinct CDR3 sequences, under 25% of which were seen just once. The top ten hold more than 20% of the sample.

Via the germline V gene, CDR1 is SNHLY and CDR2 FYNNEI. The CDR3 covers 15 residues, taking in both the cysteine and the phenylalanine. The read is trimmed to its CDR3 DNA, 45 bases read in frame from base 1. Stable Graves' hyperthyroidism was defined as the absence of progression to ophthalmopathy over 18 months of follow-up. Hyperthyroidism patients were newly diagnosed, with disease duration under 2 months, and aged 18 to 65 years. Any patient with an uncontrolled infection, another autoimmune disease, pregnancy or lactation was excluded. Diagnoses relied on clinical symptoms, serum thyroxine and TRAb, thyroid ultrasound and orbital computed tomography. PBMCs were isolated from around 10 ml of fresh peripheral blood by Ficoll-Paque density gradient centrifugation. Total RNA was extracted with Trizol reagent, and quality was checked on an Agilent 2100 Bioanalyzer.

Sequencing was done on a sample of blood. Recombination joined TRBV2 with TRBJ2-5; no D segment can be confidently identified. The sequence was obtained from a man younger than 30 with Graves' hyperthyroidism. The base sequence is TGTGCCAGCAGGGAAGGGTTGTTGATGTCAGAGACCCAGTACTTC. Translated, this gives CASREGLLMSETQYF.